This passage covers 16 T cell receptor beta chains from one sample sequenced in a study of shared clonotypes between healthy human individuals. Naivety among CD8 cells was defined by CD45RO negativity and positive CCR7 selection, thereby excluding terminally differentiated effector memory CD45RA+ cells. Clones were sequenced by immunoSEQ multiplex PCR, and TCRdb holds only the in-frame ones, with some missing. The repertoire holds around 2,000,000 clones, with about 95% as singletons. The sequencing input was naive CD8+ T cells sorted from blood. All receptors come from a man between 18 and 35 years old in good health.

This clone has just one count. CDR3 DNA sequence: TGTGCCAGCACCCCCATCGGCGGCGAGCAGTACTTC. It is translated as CASTPIGGEQYF. The chain is built from TRBV2 and TRBJ2-7, with unresolved D. CDR1 is SNHLY, CDR2 FYNNEI, per germline. The germline V and J ends were trimmed by 7 bases and 6 bases, with 13 bases remaining between them. This CDR3 spans 12 amino acids.

The chain carries TRBV5-4 and TRBJ2-3; TRBD2 agrees at 9 bases. With V trimmed by 3 bases and J by 5 bases, 10 bases remained unmatched. The CDR3 contains 16 residues. Germline loops: CDR1 SGHNT, CDR2 YYREEE (reference sequence). CDR3 in DNA: TGTGCCAGCAGCTCCGGGGTAGCGGGAGTTAGAGATACGCAGTATTTT. Translation: CASSSGVAGVRDTQYF.

The CDR3 is CLSSDLPEAFF. For the CDR3, the DNA is TGTCTATCGAGCGATTTGCCTGAAGCTTTCTTT. The J gene is TRBJ1-1, the V gene TRBV7-9; D unclear. The CDR3 consists of 11 residues. Germline CDR1 reads SEHNR; CDR2 reads FQNEAQ (reference sequence).

This rearrangement joins TRBV10-3 to TRBJ1-1, with D unclear. The germline V gene encodes CDR1 ENHRY and CDR2 SYGVKD. The CDR3 covers 14 residues. Trimming removed 2 bases from V and 6 bases from J, with 13 bases in between. Here the CDR3 DNA reads TGTGCCATCAGTGAGGGACCTAGGGAGGCTGAAGCTTTCTTT. Residues: CAISEGPREAEAFF.

The chain carries TRBV4-3 and TRBJ2-2, with 8 bases aligning to TRBD1. V lost 5 bases to trimming and J lost 3 bases; unmatched junction nucleotides: 8. Germline CDR1 and CDR2: LGHNA and YSLEER. CDR3 length equals 16 residues. CDR3 residues: CASSSHQGADTGELFF. CDR3 nucleotide sequence: TGCGCCAGCAGCTCACACCAGGGGGCCGACACCGGGGAGCTGTTTTTT.

This chain links TRBV4-3 with TRBJ2-7; no firm D call. Germline values: CDR1 LGHNA, CDR2 YSLEER. This CDR3 region has 13 residues. V lost 4 bases and J lost 3, with 10 bases in between. CDR3 region: CASSPWMFYEQYF. As DNA, the CDR3 is TGCGCCAGCAGCCCCTGGATGTTCTACGAGCAGTACTTC.

The chain recombines TRBV7-2 with TRBJ2-3, with 7 nucleotides matching TRBD2. CDR3 length equals 16 residues. Germline lookup yields CDR1 SGHTA and CDR2 FQGNSA. V shed 5 bases, J shed 0 bases, and the junction held 8 bases outside the gene matches. The CDR3 is CASSLPTLASTDTQYF. The DNA for the CDR3 is TGTGCCAGCAGCCTCCCAACACTAGCGAGCACAGATACGCAGTATTTT.

The chain has TRBV7-8 and TRBJ1-1; no definite D call. V shed 4 bases and J shed 7 bases, with 7 bases lying between them. This CDR3 contains 11 residues. Germline loops: CDR1 SGHVS, CDR2 FQNEAQ. CDR3 sequence: CASSSDFEAFF. CDR3 in DNA: TGTGCCAGCAGCTCCGATTTTGAAGCTTTCTTT.

The chain links TRBV7-3 to TRBJ2-4; TRBD2 matches at 7 bases. V shed 3 bases and J 0 bases; nucleotides not matched to a gene: 5. The germline V gene encodes CDR1 SGHTA and CDR2 FQGTGA. This CDR3 contains 16 residues. DNA of the CDR3: TGTGCCAGCAGCTTGTCGGGGGGAGAAGCCAAAAACATTCAGTACTTC. It yields the protein CASSLSGGEAKNIQYF.

The chain couples TRBV28 to TRBJ2-5; unclear D gene. The J call may be wrong; the DNA end is better matched by TRBJ2-7. The CDR3 has 12 residues. Germline V CDR1 and CDR2: MDHEN, SYDVKM. This CDR3 reads CASWTSSYEQYF. DNA of the CDR3: TGTGCCAGCTGGACCTCCTCCTACGAGCAGTACTTC.

V and J are TRBV5-1 and TRBJ1-2; 10 bases align to TRBD1. CDR3 size: 19 residues. Germline V gives CDR1 SGHRS, CDR2 YFSETQ. Losses at the gene ends were 0 bases for V and 1 base for J; bases not matched to a gene: 12. The CDR3 spells CASSLDSRTGGSFNYGYTF. CDR3 coding DNA: TGCGCCAGCAGCTTGGATTCTCGGACAGGGGGGAGTTTTAACTATGGCTACACCTTC.

The chain recombines TRBV14 with TRBJ1-6; D not resolved. Germline V gives CDR1 SGHDN, CDR2 FVKESK. Trimming left V 1 base short and J 1 base short, with 11 bases between. The CDR3 loop spans 17 amino acids. CDR3 protein: CASSQAAVGSYNSPLHF. The CDR3 nucleotides read TGTGCCAGCAGCCAAGCGGCGGTGGGTTCCTATAATTCACCCCTCCACTTT.

This CDR3 reads CASSLPVGLKELGEQFF. The CDR3 DNA is TGTGCCAGCAGCTTACCGGTTGGACTCAAAGAATTAGGGGAGCAGTTCTTC. The chain recombines TRBV7-9 with TRBJ2-1; the D gene is possibly TRBD2 (5 bases). The CDR3 runs 17 residues. Germline CDR1 and CDR2: SEHNR and FQNEAQ (reference sequence). V was pared by 2 bases and J by 10 bases, with 24 bases between.

The chain uses TRBV14 and TRBJ2-2; D gene ambiguous. The CDR3 totals 13 residues. CDR1 SGHDN and CDR2 FVKESK come from the germline V gene. Trimming left V 4 bases short and J 4 bases short, with 7 bases between. The CDR3: CASSLTFTGELFF. Written as DNA, the CDR3 is TGTGCCAGCAGCCTAACATTCACCGGGGAGCTGTTTTTT.

This clone was seen a single time. This chain's CDR3 is CASSQGPVGLGEAFF. CDR3 in DNA: TGCGCCAGCAGCCAAGGTCCAGTAGGGTTGGGTGAAGCTTTCTTT. The V and J genes are TRBV4-3 and TRBJ1-1, with D unresolved. The V end lost 1 base, the J end lost 7 bases, and 16 bases lay between the germline ends. From germline, CDR1 is LGHNA and CDR2 YSLEER. This CDR3 comprises 15 residues.

The chain employs TRBV7-2 and TRBJ1-1, with D perhaps TRBD1 (5 bases). CDR1 SGHTA and CDR2 FQGNSA come from the germline V gene. This CDR3 spans 14 amino acids. V gave up 1 base and J gave up 5 bases, with 11 bases separating them. In DNA, the CDR3 is TGTGCCAGCAGCTTAGGTGGGGAGGGGACTGAAGCTTTCTTT. Its translation: CASSLGGEGTEAFF.